The entry that follows covers one TCR beta chain sequence. The data derive from a study of blood T cells in healthy people across ages. This CDR3 is built from 12 residues. Germline CDR1 and CDR2: DFQATT and SNEGSKA (reference sequence). V was pared by 5 bases and J by 6 bases, with 11 bases between. Combining a sample-barcoded 5' primer with a J-beta primer mix, a second PCR ran for 7 to 11 cycles. Every cDNA was tagged by a template-switch adaptor with 12 random nucleotides. Any given sample supplied a minimum of 2.5 million CDR3-containing paired-end reads. TCRdb reprocessed the 5' RACE reads via MiXCR and lists one record per CDR3 protein. The data contain hundreds of thousands of distinct CDR3 sequences, 32% of them singletons.

The chain has TRBV20-1 and TRBJ2-1; possibly TRBD1 for D (5 bases). Sequenced: blood. This TCR came from a woman of 80 years or more in good health. The DNA of the CDR3 is TGCAGTGCTTTGGACATACCCAATGAGCAGTTCTTC. This codes for CSALDIPNEQFF.